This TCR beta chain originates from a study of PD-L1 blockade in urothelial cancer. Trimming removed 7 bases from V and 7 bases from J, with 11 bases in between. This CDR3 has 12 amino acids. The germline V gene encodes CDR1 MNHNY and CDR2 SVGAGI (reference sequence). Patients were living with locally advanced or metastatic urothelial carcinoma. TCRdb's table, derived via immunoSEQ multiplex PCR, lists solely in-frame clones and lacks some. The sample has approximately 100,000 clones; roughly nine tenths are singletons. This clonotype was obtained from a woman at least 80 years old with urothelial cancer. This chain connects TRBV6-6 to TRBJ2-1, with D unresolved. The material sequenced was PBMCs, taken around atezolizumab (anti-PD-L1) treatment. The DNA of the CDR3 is TGTGCCAGCACTGATCTAAGAAATGAGCAGTTCTTC. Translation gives CASTDLRNEQFF.